Listed here are 26 T cell receptor beta chains from one sample, sequenced in a study of STAT5B mutations in CD4+ large granular lymphocyte leukemia. Sequencing used immunoSEQ multiplex PCR; TCRdb keeps in-frame clones, though not all of them. This table holds 25,000 to 35,000 clones, 65% to 80% found once. The sample was CD4+ T cells from blood buffy coats. The source is a human donor in good health.

The chain combines TRBV5-6 with TRBJ2-7; the D gene is possibly TRBD1 (5 bases). This CDR3 is 13 amino acids long. The V gene lost 6 bases and the J gene lost 2 bases, with 12 bases spanning the gap. The germline V gene has CDR1 SGHDT and CDR2 YYEEEE. CDR3 DNA: TGTGCCAGCATCTTCGACAGTCCCTACGAGCAGTACTTC. The encoded protein is CASIFDSPYEQYF.

This clone was recorded a few times. The V and J genes are TRBV10-1 and TRBJ2-7, with D possibly matching TRBD2 (6 bases). Germline lookup yields CDR1 WNHNN and CDR2 SYGVQD (reference sequence). CDR3 length: 11 amino acids. Trimming left V 6 bases short and J 4 bases short, with 7 bases between. Here the CDR3 DNA reads TGCGCCAGCAGGGGGAGGTACGAGCAGTACGTC. It encodes CASRGRYEQYV.

The chain combines TRBV25-1 with TRBJ2-1; tentatively, D is TRBD1 or TRBD2 (6 bases each). In germline, CDR1 is MGHDK, CDR2 SYGVNS. This CDR3 is built from 18 residues. V lost 4 bases, J lost 4 bases, and 23 bases lay in between. The CDR3 is CASSGGKGDRGRYNEQFF. The DNA for the CDR3 is TGTGCCAGCAGTGGGGGGAAGGGGGATCGGGGGCGATACAATGAGCAGTTCTTC.

The chain uses TRBV7-2 and TRBJ1-2; D unresolved. The CDR3 is 13 residues long. Trimming left V 6 bases short and J 4 bases short, with 12 bases between. CDR1 and CDR2 from the germline V gene are SGHTA and FQGNSA. The CDR3 region is CASRYTWGYGYTF. The CDR3 DNA follows: TGTGCCAGCAGATATACGTGGGGCTATGGCTACACCTTC. The variable domain in full, completed from reference TRBV7-2 and TRBJ1-2, reads GAGVSQSPSNKVTEKGKDVELRCDPISGHTALYWYRQSLGQGLEFLIYFQGNSAPDKSGLPSDRFSAERTGGSVSTLTIQRTQQEDSAVYLCASRYTWGYGYTFGSGTRLTVV.

For the CDR3, the DNA is TGTGCCTCAAAGGGGGACAGGGCCGCTGGGGATGAGCAGTTCTTC. Residues: CASKGDRAAGDEQFF. The chain couples TRBV2 to TRBJ2-1, with TRBD1 matching 9 bases. CDR1 is SNHLY and CDR2 is FYNNEI in the germline V gene. Germline trimming cut 11 bases from V and 8 bases from J; bases unmatched to any gene: 16. The CDR3 spans 15 residues. Full variable domain (missing parts from reference TRBV2 and TRBJ2-1): EPEVTQTPSHQVTQMGQEVILRCVPISNHLYFYWYRQILGQKVEFLVSFYNNEISEKSEIFDDQFSVERPDGSNFTLKIRSTKLEDSAMYFCASKGDRAAGDEQFFGPGTRLTVL.

The rearrangement links TRBV6-1 to TRBJ2-6; D is undetermined. Germline CDR1 MNHNS, CDR2 SASEGT. There are 14 residues in the CDR3. V was cut by 4 bases and J by 0 bases, with 4 bases left in between. This CDR3 reads CASSAPSGANVLTF. CDR3 nucleotide sequence: TGTGCCAGCAGTGCCCCCTCTGGGGCCAACGTCCTGACTTTC.

The genes are TRBV9 and TRBJ1-2, with 7 bases matching TRBD1. The V and J ends lost 3 bases and 7 bases, in that order; junction bases with no gene match: 9. This CDR3 is 14 amino acids long. The germline V gene has CDR1 SGDLS and CDR2 YYNGEE. The CDR3 loop reads CASSDDREAAGYTF. The CDR3 DNA sequence: TGTGCCAGCAGCGACGACAGGGAAGCAGCTGGCTACACCTTC.

This clone was recorded once. The rearrangement uses TRBV29-1 and TRBJ2-1; D may be TRBD2 (6 bases). The germline CDR1 and CDR2 sequences are SQVTM and ANQGSEA. Trimming cost V 7 bases and J 7 bases, with 23 bases left between them. The CDR3 consists of 15 residues. CDR3 in DNA: TGCAGCGCCCTCCATGCTAGCGTTACGGGGAATGAGCAGTTCTTC. Translating gives CSALHASVTGNEQFF.

This sequence joins TRBV10-3 and TRBJ1-1, with a possible D match to TRBD1 (6 bases). The germline CDR1 and CDR2 sequences are ENHRY and SYGVKD. The CDR3 contains 16 residues. The V and J ends lost 5 bases and 0 bases respectively, with 16 bases between them. CDR3 loop: CAISTSTGPLNTEAFF. The CDR3 nucleotides are TGTGCCATCAGTACCTCGACAGGACCCTTGAACACTGAAGCTTTCTTT.

The chain links TRBV12-5 to TRBJ1-1; D call uncertain. The CDR3 sequence is 14 residues long. Trimming shortened V by 5 bases and J by 5 bases, and 15 bases separated the two germline ends. Per germline, CDR1 LGHNT and CDR2 FRNRAP. The CDR3 sequence: CASGPTSGETEAFF. CDR3 DNA: TGTGCTAGTGGTCCTACCTCAGGCGAGACTGAAGCTTTCTTT.

This chain uses TRBV5-5 with TRBJ2-3; D perhaps matches TRBD2 (5 bases). The length of the CDR3 is 16 residues. Germline V gene data show CDR1 as SGHKS and CDR2 as YYEKEE (reference sequence). Trimming took off 4 bases at V and 1 base at J, with 16 bases between the two ends. CDR3 amino acids: CASSPLSGMRTDTQYF. The CDR3 DNA is TGTGCCAGCAGCCCCCTCTCCGGGATGCGCACAGATACGCAGTATTTT.

The chain is built from TRBV7-2 and TRBJ1-2; 10 nucleotides line up with TRBD1. J was trimmed by 6 bases and V by 8 bases; bases with no gene match: 9. The CDR3 is 14 residues long. Germline lookup yields CDR1 SGHTA and CDR2 FQGNSA. The CDR3 sequence: CASAGQGGFHGYTF. DNA for the CDR3: TGTGCCAGCGCCGGACAGGGGGGCTTTCATGGCTACACCTTC.

This clone was seen a few times. The chain recombines TRBV21-1 with TRBJ1-4; the table gives TRBD1 as D, unverified against the DNA. TRBV21-1 is recorded as a pseudogene. The CDR3 loop spans 17 amino acids. The CDR3 protein is CASSMGTVGLPREKLFF. In DNA form, the CDR3 reads TGTGCCAGCAGCATGGGGACAGTGGGTTTACCAAGGGAAAAACTGTTTTTT.

The chain links TRBV10-3 to TRBJ1-1; D might be TRBD1 (5 bases). The V end lost 0 bases, the J end lost 1 base, and 18 bases lay between the germline ends. Germline CDR1 reads ENHRY; CDR2 reads SYGVKD. The CDR3 has 18 amino acids. CDR3 coding DNA: TGTGCCATCAGTGAGTCGGCCGGACGGGGGTATGAGAACACTGAAGCTTTCTTT. Amino acids: CAISESAGRGYENTEAFF.

This chain links TRBV5-6 with TRBJ2-1, with D perhaps TRBD2 (7 bases). Deletions cut 6 bases from V and 7 bases from J, with 20 bases between. Germline V gene lookup returns CDR1 SGHDT and CDR2 YYEEEE. The CDR3 is 15 residues long. The CDR3 DNA is TGTGCCAGCACCTCTCTTGGGGGGGCCGGGAATGAGCAGTTCTTC. It specifies CASTSLGGAGNEQFF.

CDR3 coding DNA: TGTGCCAGCAGCTTATCCAGGGACTATGGCTACACCTTC. Translation: CASSLSRDYGYTF. The V call is TRBV7-2, the J call TRBJ1-2; D is possibly TRBD1 (5 bases). In germline, CDR1 is SGHTA, CDR2 FQGNSA. Trimming removed 2 bases from V and 3 bases from J, with 7 bases in between. This CDR3 spans 13 amino acids.

V is TRBV6-4 and J is TRBJ2-2; D remains unclear. Deletions cut 6 bases from V and 6 bases from J, with 14 bases between. CDR1 is MRHNA and CDR2 is SNTAGT in the germline V gene. The CDR3 is made up of 14 amino acids. The CDR3 is CASSALPGSGELFF. The CDR3 nucleotides read TGTGCCAGCAGCGCCCTCCCCGGTTCCGGGGAGCTGTTTTTT.

J is TRBJ2-2 and V is TRBV6-6, with 8 nucleotides matching TRBD1. Germline-derived CDR1 and CDR2 are MNHNY and SVGAGI (reference sequence). Trimming took 5 bases from V and 0 from J; bases not matched to a gene: 5. The CDR3 has 16 amino acids. The CDR3 reads CASSPRQGPNTGELFF. Here the CDR3 DNA reads TGTGCCAGCAGTCCTCGACAGGGGCCGAACACCGGGGAGCTGTTTTTT.

The chain combines TRBV6-5 with TRBJ1-2; the D is unclear. The CDR3 is 16 amino acids. Germline values: CDR1 MNHEY, CDR2 SVGAGI. V was pared by 0 bases and J by 4 bases, with 15 bases between. CDR3 region: CASSYSSRGDGYGYTF. In nucleotides, the CDR3 is TGTGCCAGCAGTTACTCGTCACGGGGAGATGGCTATGGCTACACCTTC.

This CDR3 reads CASMDSEERGTEAFF. Here the CDR3 DNA reads TGTGCCAGTATGGACAGCGAAGAGAGAGGCACTGAAGCTTTCTTT. The chain joins TRBV6-1 to TRBJ1-1; a weak D match, TRBD1 (6 bases). The CDR3 loop spans 15 amino acids. CDR1 is MNHNS and CDR2 is SASEGT in the germline V gene. V dropped 9 bases and J dropped 4 bases, with 21 bases sitting between them.

The genes are TRBV19 and TRBJ1-5; no definite D call. V lost 6 bases to trimming and J lost 5 bases, with 11 bases between them. CDR1 LNHDA and CDR2 SQIVND come from the germline V gene (reference sequence). This CDR3 has 13 residues. The CDR3 loop is CASRDNGHQPQHF. The CDR3 DNA reads TGTGCCAGTAGGGATAACGGTCATCAGCCCCAGCATTTT.

The V and J genes are TRBV5-1 and TRBJ1-2; TRBD1 matches 7 bases. Germline trimming cut 7 bases from V and 5 bases from J; bases unmatched to any gene: 11. Germline CDR1 reads SGHRS; CDR2 reads YFSETQ. The length of the CDR3 is 14 residues. This CDR3 is CASGDGTADYGYTF. CDR3 in DNA: TGCGCCAGCGGGGACGGGACAGCCGATTATGGCTACACCTTC.

This clone has only one observation. The rearrangement links TRBV10-3 to TRBJ2-3; D is tentatively TRBD1 or TRBD2 (5 bases each). Germline CDR1 reads ENHRY; CDR2 reads SYGVKD. Between the trimmed V and J ends, which lost 0 bases and 4 bases, there was a span of 11 bases. The CDR3 totals 15 residues. The CDR3, as DNA: TGTGCCATCAGTGAGTCCCGGGGCGGTTCAGATACGCAGTATTTT. Its translation is CAISESRGGSDTQYF.

The chain joins TRBV27 to TRBJ1-5; D is unresolved. Trimming cost V 0 bases and J 0 bases, with 6 bases left between them. CDR1 is MNHEY, CDR2 SMNVEV, per germline (reference sequence). The CDR3 runs 15 residues. CDR3: CASSLSGHSNQPQHF. The CDR3, as DNA: TGTGCCAGCAGTTTATCAGGTCATAGCAATCAGCCCCAGCATTTT.

V is TRBV18 and J is TRBJ1-1; D is possibly TRBD1 (5 bases). Trimming left V 6 bases short and J 3 bases short, with 11 bases between. CDR1 and CDR2 from the germline V gene are KGHSH and LQKENI. The CDR3 covers 13 residues. CDR3 DNA: TGTGCCAGCTCTCGGGGGACGGACACTGAAGCTTTCTTT. Translated, it gives CASSRGTDTEAFF.

V is TRBV10-3 and J is TRBJ2-1; a possible D gene is TRBD2 (7 bases). Trimming left V 5 bases short and J 8 bases short, with 19 bases between. Germline V CDR1 and CDR2: ENHRY, SYGVKD. The CDR3 is made up of 15 amino acids. CDR3 amino acids: CAISRGGQSEDEQFF. The CDR3 coding sequence is TGTGCCATCAGTAGGGGGGGCCAATCGGAGGATGAGCAGTTCTTC.